This TCR beta chain stems from a study of blood T cells in healthy people across ages. Whole-study findings and limits: Conclusively comparing naive with antigen-experienced cells was impossible with unsorted PBMCs. More naive CD4+ cells and higher diversity were found in long-lived than in aged donors.

Many counts were recorded for this clonotype. What it binds is unknown. V lost 10 bases and J 0 bases, leaving 10 bases between the germline ends. The CDR3 covers 13 residues. CDR1 is ENHRY, CDR2 SYGVKD, per germline. A second PCR, run for roughly 7 to 11 cycles, used a sample-barcoded 5' primer plus a J-beta primer mix. Tags on each cDNA molecule came from a template-switch adaptor with 12 random nucleotides. TCRdb analysed the 5' RACE reads with MiXCR anew, one entry per CDR3 protein. The sample includes roughly 640,000 distinct CDR3 sequences, 25% to 30% of them seen just once. This TCR was sampled from a woman at least 80 years old in good health. This chain joins TRBV10-3 and TRBJ1-5; possibly TRBD1 for D (5 bases). Sequenced: blood. The CDR3 DNA reads TGTGCCACCCGACAGTATAGCAATCAGCCCCAGCATTTT. Amino acids: CATRQYSNQPQHF.